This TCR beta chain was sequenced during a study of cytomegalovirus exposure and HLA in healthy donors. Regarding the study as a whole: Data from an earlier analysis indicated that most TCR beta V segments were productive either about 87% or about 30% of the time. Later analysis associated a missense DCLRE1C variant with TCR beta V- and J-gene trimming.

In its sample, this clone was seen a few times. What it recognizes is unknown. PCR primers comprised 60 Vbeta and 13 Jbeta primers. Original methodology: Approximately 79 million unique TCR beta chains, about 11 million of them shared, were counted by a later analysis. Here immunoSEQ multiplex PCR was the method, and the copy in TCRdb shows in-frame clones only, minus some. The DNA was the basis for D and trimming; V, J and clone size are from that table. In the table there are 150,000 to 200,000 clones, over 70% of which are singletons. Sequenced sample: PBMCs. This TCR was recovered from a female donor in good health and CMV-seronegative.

The CDR3 spells CASSLGEIYGYTF. CDR3 coding DNA: TGTGCCAGCAGCTTGGGGGAGATCTATGGCTACACCTTC. This chain connects TRBV5-5 to TRBJ1-2; D call uncertain. CDR1 SGHKS and CDR2 YYEKEE come from the germline V gene (reference sequence). The V gene lost 0 bases and the J gene lost 4 bases, with 7 bases spanning the gap. The CDR3 consists of 13 residues.